Included here is one T cell receptor beta chain sequence, with context. The data are from a study of blood T cell repertoires in COVID-19. About the study: Sites across the United States, Italy and Spain contributed samples from acute and convalescent COVID-19. PBMCs, B-cell-depleted T cells, or T cells were the source of the cDNA or gDNA that made up the material.

Germline CDR1 is SGDLS and CDR2 is YYNGEE. The CDR3 has 16 amino acids. Trimming left V 2 bases short and J 0 bases short, with 12 bases between. Source study methods: For nucleated cells, counts were estimated from reference gene primer amplification. Clones were read by immunoSEQ multiplex PCR, and TCRdb kept only the in-frame ones, dropping some. The V and J calls and the clone size are those of that table, but D and trimming were determined from the DNA. The profile covers roughly 120,000 clones, with over 80% appearing a single time and 1.5% to 2% taken by the ten largest. The origin of this receptor is a man aged 70-80 years with acute or convalescent COVID-19. The J gene is TRBJ2-1, the V gene TRBV9, with a tentative D call TRBD2 (7 bases). Sequenced: peripheral blood. CDR3 sequence: CASSVNAGASYNEQFF. The CDR3 DNA is TGTGCCAGCAGCGTTAATGCGGGGGCCTCCTACAATGAGCAGTTCTTC.